The clone carrying this T cell receptor beta chain was counted only a few times. This sample is drawn from a study of T cells in Graves' hyperthyroidism and ophthalmopathy. The CDR3 extends over 13 amino acids. Germline CDR1 SGDLS, CDR2 YYNGEE. V gave up 7 bases and J gave up 0 bases, with 9 bases separating them. Ophthalmopathy patients showed a Clinical Activity Score of at least 3, NOSPECS grade of at least 4 and duration under 3 months. Clinical symptoms, serum thyroxine and TRAb, thyroid ultrasound and orbital computed tomography together formed the diagnostic basis. The TCR beta CDR3 regions underwent amplification using RNA transcripts as the source. The HTBI primer set was used in a first-round RT-PCR of the TCR CDR3. MiXCR, applied by TCRdb to the multiplex PCR reads, yields one record per CDR3 protein. The sample shows 600,000 to 650,000 distinct CDR3 sequences, 20% to 25% of them seen only once.

The receptor's source is a man between 25 and 39 years old with Graves' ophthalmopathy. The sequencing input was blood. The genes are TRBV9 and TRBJ2-3; a possible D gene is TRBD2 (6 bases). CDR3 in DNA: TGTGCCAGCGGAGCGGGTAGCACAGATACGCAGTATTTT. The encoded protein is CASGAGSTDTQYF.